This T cell receptor (beta chain) emerged from a study of siplizumab effects on memory and regulatory T cells. Clones were read by immunoSEQ multiplex PCR, and TCRdb kept only the in-frame ones, dropping some. The sample lists over 100,000 clones, 93% seen once, with around 0.15% in the top ten. V was cut by 0 bases and J by 6 bases, with 7 bases left in between. CDR1 is SGHAT, CDR2 FQNNGV, per germline. This CDR3 is 13 amino acids long. Sequences were obtained from non-Treg CD4+ T cells sorted from blood. This receptor was obtained from a human donor in good health. This chain uses TRBV11-2 with TRBJ2-3; unclear D gene. CDR3 nucleotides: TGTGCCAGCAGCTTAGATAGGCTGGATACGCAGTATTTT. It yields the protein CASSLDRLDTQYF.